This is a list of T cell receptor beta chains from one sample in a study of blood T cell repertoires in COVID-19. TCRdb's copy holds only in-frame clones and misses some; the assay was immunoSEQ multiplex PCR. The sample yields about 47,000 clones, approximately 70% seen once. Material: peripheral blood. The receptors were gathered from a woman in her 70s with acute or convalescent COVID-19. Both conserved end residues are trimmed from each CDR3. The order of the fields is clone size, J gene, V gene, CDR3 protein. Clone size is stated in some rows and not others, as once, few, many or a class when expanded.

abundance: .
j_gene: TRBJ2-7
v_gene: TRBV28
CDR3aa: ASSLSGTGGHEQY

abundance: .
j_gene: TRBJ2-2
v_gene: TRBV6-6
CDR3aa: ASSSRDRGGTGELF

abundance: .
j_gene: TRBJ2-3
v_gene: TRBV25-1
CDR3aa: ASSTSGGADTQY

abundance: .
j_gene: TRBJ2-3
v_gene: TRBV21-1
CDR3aa: ASSVGTSGGDTQY

abundance: .
j_gene: TRBJ1-6
v_gene: TRBV11-2
CDR3aa: ASTIGTGRPPLH

abundance: many
j_gene: TRBJ2-3
v_gene: TRBV7-9
CDR3aa: ATANVRSGITDTQY

abundance: .
j_gene: TRBJ1-2
v_gene: TRBV6-5
CDR3aa: ASRAGGSYGYT

abundance: .
j_gene: TRBJ1-3
v_gene: TRBV5-1
CDR3aa: ASSLEVQASGNTIY

abundance: .
j_gene: TRBJ2-2
v_gene: TRBV7-3
CDR3aa: ASSLTPTAGLSTGELF

abundance: few
j_gene: TRBJ1-5
v_gene: TRBV5-5
CDR3aa: ASSSGMYQPQH

abundance: few
j_gene: TRBJ2-2
v_gene: TRBV5-3
CDR3aa: ARSLAHGSMANTGELF

abundance: few
j_gene: TRBJ1-1
v_gene: TRBV12-3/TRBV12-4
CDR3aa: ASSGAGYTEAF

abundance: .
j_gene: TRBJ1-1
v_gene: TRBV6-6
CDR3aa: AGRQGNTEAF

abundance: few
j_gene: TRBJ2-7
v_gene: TRBV6-5
CDR3aa: ASSYLGQKDYEQY

abundance: .
j_gene: TRBJ1-3
v_gene: TRBV9
CDR3aa: ASSADRGTGNTIY

abundance: .
j_gene: TRBJ1-1
v_gene: TRBV24-1
CDR3aa: ATSRGNTEAF

abundance: once
j_gene: TRBJ2-5
v_gene: TRBV2
CDR3aa: ASRLRLARGETQY

abundance: .
j_gene: TRBJ2-7
v_gene: TRBV6-5
CDR3aa: ASSYSRGYEQY

abundance: .
j_gene: TRBJ2-1
v_gene: TRBV30
CDR3aa: ALGSYNEQF

abundance: .
j_gene: TRBJ2-3
v_gene: TRBV6-5
CDR3aa: ASSSTPRGVTDTQY

abundance: medium-sized
j_gene: TRBJ2-2
v_gene: TRBV12-3/TRBV12-4
CDR3aa: ASSYYTGELF

abundance: .
j_gene: TRBJ1-2
v_gene: TRBV28
CDR3aa: ASRKGAQSYGYT

abundance: .
j_gene: TRBJ2-7
v_gene: TRBV27
CDR3aa: ASSILAGPYEQY

abundance: .
j_gene: TRBJ2-2
v_gene: TRBV29-1
CDR3aa: SVDDGATGELF

abundance: .
j_gene: TRBJ2-1
v_gene: TRBV7-2
CDR3aa: ASSPYGAGDEQF

abundance: .
j_gene: TRBJ2-7
v_gene: TRBV4-1
CDR3aa: ASSEGGGSYEQY

abundance: .
j_gene: TRBJ2-1
v_gene: TRBV7-8
CDR3aa: ASSLLWGGIVVYNEQF

abundance: .
j_gene: TRBJ1-5
v_gene: TRBV9
CDR3aa: ASSPGTGWEDNQPQH

abundance: .
j_gene: TRBJ2-5
v_gene: TRBV6-2/TRBV6-3
CDR3aa: ASSFGETVPGTSGVEETQY

abundance: .
j_gene: TRBJ2-1
v_gene: TRBV4-3
CDR3aa: ASSQDVSGSYNEQF

abundance: .
j_gene: TRBJ2-7
v_gene: TRBV5-1
CDR3aa: ASSLVAGGVPPRYEQY

abundance: .
j_gene: TRBJ1-4
v_gene: TRBV28
CDR3aa: ASSLQGGDEKLF

abundance: once
j_gene: TRBJ1-2
v_gene: TRBV6-5
CDR3aa: ASTRGQGDYGYT

abundance: .
j_gene: TRBJ2-7
v_gene: TRBV5-1
CDR3aa: ASSLGTGTGTYEQY

abundance: .
j_gene: TRBJ1-2
v_gene: TRBV9
CDR3aa: ASSASTGGEWGYT

abundance: .
j_gene: TRBJ2-5
v_gene: TRBV27
CDR3aa: ASSLVKGAGGETQY

abundance: .
j_gene: TRBJ2-2
v_gene: TRBV6-2/TRBV6-3
CDR3aa: ASSRQGARTGELF

abundance: few
j_gene: TRBJ2-7
v_gene: TRBV27
CDR3aa: ASADRGPPYEQY

abundance: .
j_gene: TRBJ2-7
v_gene: TRBV13
CDR3aa: ASSPEGSGGASEQY

abundance: .
j_gene: TRBJ1-2
v_gene: TRBV12-3/TRBV12-4
CDR3aa: ASTLDGSGGYT